The 32 T cell receptor beta chains in this list originate from one sample, sequenced in a study of cytomegalovirus exposure and HLA in healthy donors. With 60 Vbeta and 13 Jbeta primers, the PCR was carried out. Assay used: immunoSEQ multiplex PCR; TCRdb lists only in-frame clones, some missing. The top ten hold about 6% of the sample, which has over 200,000 clones, 82% seen once. The sample taken for sequencing was PBMCs. These receptors were obtained from a man aged 35-49 years in good health and CMV-seropositive.

The V gene is TRBV7-8, the J gene TRBJ1-1; perhaps TRBD1 as D (6 bases). Trimming stripped 5 bases from V and 6 bases from J, with 19 bases between. Germline values: CDR1 SGHVS, CDR2 FQNEAQ. This CDR3 spans 15 amino acids. The CDR3 DNA reads TGTGCCAGCAGCCTTCGGGTGGGGGCGCGGGCTGAAGCTTTCTTT. This translates into CASSLRVGARAEAFF.

The rearrangement joins TRBV6-5 to TRBJ2-3, with D maybe TRBD2 (5 bases). Deletions cut 3 bases from V and 4 bases from J, with 8 bases between. Germline V gene lookup returns CDR1 MNHEY and CDR2 SVGAGI. The CDR3 totals 13 residues. The CDR3 nucleotides are TGTGCCAGCAGTTATGTGGGAGCAGATACGCAGTATTTT. It is translated as CASSYVGADTQYF.

CDR3 region: CASSQSGTGNTDTQYF. The CDR3 coding sequence is TGCGCCAGCAGCCAATCCGGGACTGGAAACACAGATACGCAGTATTTT. J is TRBJ2-3 and V is TRBV4-1; tentatively, D is TRBD2 (6 bases). The germline V gene has CDR1 MGHRA and CDR2 YSYEKL. This CDR3 region has 16 residues. V gave up 2 bases and J gave up 2 bases, with 14 bases separating them.

This rearrangement joins TRBV7-2 to TRBJ1-1; possibly TRBD1 for D (5 bases). The V gene's germline CDR1 is SGHTA and CDR2 FQGNSA. With 1 base removed from V and 5 bases from J, the gap between germline ends came to 17 bases. The length of the CDR3 is 16 residues. As DNA, the CDR3 is TGTGCCAGCAGCTTAGAGTCCGGGGGTCCGTGGACTGAAGCTTTCTTT. Its translation: CASSLESGGPWTEAFF.

The chain has TRBV27 and TRBJ2-1, with TRBD2 identical over 11 bases. Germline loops: CDR1 MNHEY, CDR2 SMNVEV (reference sequence). CDR3 length equals 17 residues. The junction had 12 bases not matched to a gene; V was cut back by 2 bases and J by 9 bases. This CDR3 is CASSLLLAGGPGGEQFF. CDR3 nucleotides: TGTGCCAGCAGTTTACTGTTAGCGGGAGGGCCGGGGGGTGAGCAGTTCTTC.

V and J are TRBV10-3 and TRBJ2-7; tentative D call: TRBD1 (6 bases). This CDR3 has 13 residues. The V and J ends lost 4 bases and 4 bases respectively, with 11 bases between them. Germline-derived CDR1 and CDR2 are ENHRY and SYGVKD. CDR3 in DNA: TGTGCCATCAGTGGGCGCAGGGGTTACGAGCAGTACGTC. This encodes CAISGRRGYEQYV.

This clone was observed a single time. V is TRBV5-1 and J is TRBJ2-5; 9 bases line up with TRBD2. The length of the CDR3 is 15 residues. Per the germline V gene, CDR1 is SGHRS and CDR2 is YFSETQ. V lost 6 bases and J lost 5; bases outside the gene matches: 11. The CDR3 DNA follows: TGCGCCAGCACCCCCGTAGCGGGAGAGCGTGAGACCCAGTACTTC. This sequence encodes CASTPVAGERETQYF.

A word on this clone: This specimen includes other DNA sequences encoding the same CDR3. V and J are TRBV9 and TRBJ2-1; possible D gene TRBD2, 5 bases. Germline V gene lookup returns CDR1 SGDLS and CDR2 YYNGEE. The CDR3 spans 15 residues. With 0 bases removed from V and 1 base from J, the gap between germline ends came to 8 bases. CDR3 in DNA: TGTGCCAGCAGCGTAGATTCGGGATCCTACAATGAGCAGTTCTTC. Amino acid sequence: CASSVDSGSYNEQFF.

This chain uses TRBV7-8 with TRBJ2-2, with 15 bases identical to TRBD2. Trimming cost V 5 bases and J 4 bases; bases outside gene matches: 8. Germline CDR1 and CDR2: SGHVS and FQNEAQ. This CDR3 contains 18 residues. For the CDR3, the DNA is TGTGCCAGCAGCCCGGGACTAGCGGGAGGCCCGGGCACCGGGGAGCTGTTTTTT. It yields the protein CASSPGLAGGPGTGELFF.

This chain links TRBV5-1 with TRBJ2-7, with 8 bases fitting TRBD1. Looked up from germline, CDR1 is SGHRS and CDR2 is YFSETQ. V shed 7 bases, J shed 2 bases, and the junction held 5 bases outside the gene matches. The CDR3 spans 13 residues. CDR3 nucleotides: TGCGCCAGCGGAGGGACAGGCCCCTACGAGCAGTACTTC. Its protein product is CASGGTGPYEQYF.

V gene TRBV6-6 combines with J gene TRBJ1-1; 9 bases are shared with TRBD1. Per the germline V gene, CDR1 is MNHNY and CDR2 is SVGAGI (reference sequence). V lost 2 bases to trimming and J lost 1 base; unmatched junction nucleotides: 2. The CDR3 runs 15 residues. CDR3 DNA sequence: TGTGCCAGCAGTTACCCGGGACAGGGGAACACTGAAGCTTTCTTT. Its translation is CASSYPGQGNTEAFF.

The V gene is TRBV7-3, the J gene TRBJ2-3; 13 positions agree with TRBD2. Germline CDR1 reads SGHTA; CDR2 reads FQGTGA. The CDR3 has 17 residues. Trimming removed 5 bases from V and 5 bases from J; junction bases left unmatched: 10. The CDR3 DNA is TGTGCCAGCAGCGCCGAACTAGCGGGAGGGCCTGGAGATACGCAGTATTTT. Its translation: CASSAELAGGPGDTQYF.

V and J are TRBV20-1 and TRBJ2-1; D gene uncertain. The V end was cut by 7 bases, the J end by 8 bases, with 6 bases between. This CDR3 is built from 9 residues. In germline, CDR1 is DFQATT, CDR2 SNEGSKA (reference sequence). The CDR3 sequence: CSGLDEQFF. CDR3 DNA sequence: TGCAGTGGTCTAGATGAGCAGTTCTTC.

The DNA for the CDR3 is TGTGCCAGCAGCCGGACCGGGACAGAGGGGTTCAATGAGCAGTTCTTC. Protein: CASSRTGTEGFNEQFF. The chain combines TRBV7-3 with TRBJ2-1; 7 positions match TRBD1. V lost 5 bases and J lost 6; bases outside the gene matches: 13. There are 16 residues in the CDR3. Germline CDR1 is SGHTA and CDR2 is FQGTGA.

This chain connects TRBV14 to TRBJ2-2; no clear D gene. This CDR3 has 14 residues. V lost 0 bases, J lost 5 bases, and 7 bases lay in between. CDR1 and CDR2 from the germline V gene are SGHDN and FVKESK. CDR3 nucleotide sequence: TGTGCCAGCAGCCAAGACACATCGACCGGGGAGCTGTTTTTT. Translation: CASSQDTSTGELFF.

The chain carries TRBV4-1 and TRBJ2-1; D possibly corresponds to TRBD1 (5 bases). V was cut by 0 bases and J by 0 bases, with 12 bases left in between. Germline CDR1 MGHRA, CDR2 YSYEKL. CDR3 length equals 17 residues. DNA of the CDR3: TGCGCCAGCAGCCAAGATCTGGGGCAGCTCTCCTACAATGAGCAGTTCTTC. This encodes CASSQDLGQLSYNEQFF.

This chain links TRBV2 with TRBJ2-1; TRBD2 is a possible D gene (5 bases). Per germline, CDR1 SNHLY and CDR2 FYNNEI. Trimming removed 7 bases from V and 2 bases from J, with 12 bases in between. The CDR3 spans 14 residues. The CDR3 DNA reads as TGTGCCAGCACGCACACTAGACCCTACAATGAGCAGTTCTTC. Encoded protein: CASTHTRPYNEQFF.

The V gene is TRBV5-1, the J gene TRBJ2-5; 14 nucleotides match TRBD2. CDR1 SGHRS and CDR2 YFSETQ come from the germline V gene. The CDR3 length is 15 residues. Trimming took 3 bases from V and 5 from J; bases not matched to a gene: 3. CDR3 nucleotide sequence: TGCGCCAGCAGCTCGGGACTAGCGGGAGTGGAGACCCAGTACTTC. Translating gives CASSSGLAGVETQYF.

The chain carries TRBV2 and TRBJ2-1, with 8 nucleotides matching TRBD2. The germline V gene encodes CDR1 SNHLY and CDR2 FYNNEI. V was clipped by 6 bases and J by 0 bases; unmatched bases: 1. The CDR3 has 14 residues. In DNA form, the CDR3 reads TGTGCCAGCAGAAGCGGGAGCTCCTACAATGAGCAGTTCTTC. Protein: CASRSGSSYNEQFF.

V usage is TRBV6-1 and J usage is TRBJ2-7, with D perhaps TRBD2 (6 bases). Germline CDR1 reads MNHNS; CDR2 reads SASEGT. V was cut by 5 bases and J by 1 base, with 12 bases left in between. The CDR3 sequence is 14 residues long. The CDR3 DNA reads TGTGCCAGCAGTCCACGGGACTTTTCCTACGAGCAGTACTTC. Translation: CASSPRDFSYEQYF.

The chain couples TRBV27 to TRBJ2-3; weak D call: TRBD2 (6 bases). Germline assignment: CDR1 MNHEY and CDR2 SMNVEV (reference sequence). There are 14 residues in the CDR3. The V end was cut by 7 bases, the J end by 4 bases, with 15 bases between. The CDR3 DNA reads TGTGCCAGCACCTGGTTAGGGGAGGCAGATACGCAGTATTTT. Translated, it gives CASTWLGEADTQYF.

The chain recombines TRBV7-2 with TRBJ1-5; no firm D call. There are 13 residues in the CDR3. The V and J ends lost 0 bases and 6 bases respectively, with 6 bases between them. Germline CDR1 is SGHTA and CDR2 is FQGNSA. The CDR3 loop is CASSLAPGQPQHF. The CDR3 DNA follows: TGTGCCAGCAGCTTAGCGCCGGGTCAGCCCCAGCATTTT.

This chain uses TRBV5-1 with TRBJ2-3, with 13 bases fitting TRBD2. J was trimmed by 2 bases and V by 4 bases; bases with no gene match: 7. In germline, CDR1 is SGHRS, CDR2 YFSETQ. The CDR3 has 17 amino acids. In nucleotides, the CDR3 is TGCGCCAGCAGCACTAGGACTAGCGGGGGACCCACAGATACGCAGTATTTT. This sequence encodes CASSTRTSGGPTDTQYF. Full variable domain (outside the CDR3, taken from reference TRBV5-1 and TRBJ2-3): KAGVTQTPRYLIKTRGQQVTLSCSPISGHRSVSWYQQTPGQGLQFLFEYFSETQRNKGNFPGRFSGRQFSNSRSEMNVSTLELGDSALYLCASSTRTSGGPTDTQYFGPGTRLTVL.

This clone showed up just once. This chain joins TRBV2 and TRBJ2-2, with D unresolved. This CDR3 region has 11 residues. Between the trimmed V and J ends, which lost 6 bases and 8 bases, there was a span of 7 bases. The germline CDR1 and CDR2 sequences are SNHLY and FYNNEI. The CDR3 region is CASSPRGELFF. In DNA form, the CDR3 reads TGTGCCAGCAGCCCTCGGGGGGAGCTGTTTTTT.

The CDR3: CASSLTSGRGGEQFF. The CDR3 nucleotides read TGTGCCAGCAGCTTGACTAGCGGGAGAGGGGGTGAGCAGTTCTTC. J is TRBJ2-1 and V is TRBV7-9; 12 bases are a match to TRBD2. This CDR3 has 15 amino acids. Germline loops: CDR1 SEHNR, CDR2 FQNEAQ (reference sequence). The V and J ends lost 3 bases and 9 bases, in that order; junction bases with no gene match: 6.

The chain links TRBV5-1 to TRBJ1-2, with 10 bases lining up with TRBD1. CDR3 length: 15 residues. The germline V gene encodes CDR1 SGHRS and CDR2 YFSETQ. With V trimmed by 4 bases and J by 8 bases, 11 bases remained unmatched. CDR3 nucleotide sequence: TGCGCCAGCAGCACGGGACAGGGGAGAGTAATAGGCTACACCTTC. Encoded protein: CASSTGQGRVIGYTF.

The chain is built from TRBV5-1 and TRBJ1-1; D is possibly TRBD1 (6 bases). Germline assignment: CDR1 SGHRS and CDR2 YFSETQ. CDR3 length: 14 amino acids. Trimming took 0 bases from V and 4 from J, leaving 10 bases between them. CDR3 nucleotides: TGCGCCAGCAGCTTGGCAGGGGTCGGCACTGAAGCTTTCTTT. This codes for CASSLAGVGTEAFF.

This rearrangement joins TRBV27 to TRBJ2-7, with TRBD1 identical over 7 bases. The CDR3 contains 15 residues. J lost 0 bases, V lost 6 bases, and 8 bases had no gene match. Germline V CDR1 and CDR2: MNHEY, SMNVEV (reference sequence). The DNA of the CDR3 is TGTGCCAGCAGAGACCGGGACAGTTACTCCTACGAGCAGTACTTC. Translating it yields CASRDRDSYSYEQYF.

This chain connects TRBV5-4 to TRBJ2-4; D is possibly TRBD2 (5 bases). Looked up from germline, CDR1 is SGHNT and CDR2 is YYREEE (reference sequence). The CDR3 runs to 15 residues. V lost 3 bases and J lost 0, with 10 bases in between. CDR3 protein: CASSSPGIAKNIQYF. Here the CDR3 DNA reads TGTGCCAGCAGCTCCCCCGGGATAGCCAAAAACATTCAGTACTTC.

The rearrangement joins TRBV5-6 to TRBJ1-2, with D possibly matching TRBD1 (5 bases). From germline, CDR1 is SGHDT and CDR2 YYEEEE. This CDR3 region has 16 residues. Deletions cut 3 bases from V and 2 bases from J, with 17 bases between. CDR3 region: CASSSGGLSGNYGYTF. The DNA for the CDR3 is TGTGCCAGCAGCTCCGGGGGACTCTCGGGGAACTATGGCTACACCTTC.

This clone came up once. The CDR3 bases are TGTGCCAGCAGTTACTCCCAGGGGCGAGAGACCCAGTACTTC. It encodes CASSYSQGRETQYF. The V and J genes are TRBV6-5 and TRBJ2-5; tentative D call: TRBD1 (6 bases). The V end was cut by 0 bases, the J end by 4 bases, with 9 bases between. CDR1 MNHEY and CDR2 SVGAGI come from the germline V gene. The CDR3 loop spans 14 amino acids.

This chain links TRBV9 with TRBJ2-1, with 8 bases matching TRBD2. This CDR3 is built from 15 residues. Germline lookup yields CDR1 SGDLS and CDR2 YYNGEE. The V gene end was trimmed by 1 base and the J gene end by 7 bases; junction bases not matched to a gene: 7. The CDR3 loop is CASSVYTSGKNEQFF. The CDR3 nucleotides read TGTGCCAGCAGCGTATATACTAGCGGCAAGAATGAGCAGTTCTTC.